This T cell receptor beta chain was sequenced during a study of T cell repertoires in cytomegalovirus infection. The wider study: Researchers turned to recently identified HLA-C-restricted CMV epitopes as well as well-studied HLA-B-restricted ones. Shared public TCR beta signatures pointed to both CMV infection and a matching HLA type.

The study's findings and limits: Clonotype analysis showed dominance of the ex vivo response by HLA-C-restricted CMV-specific TCR beta clonotypes.

TCRdb itself ran the reads through MiXCR, one entry per CDR3 protein. This table has approximately 110,000 distinct CDR3 sequences, 25% to 35% appearing once. As regards this clonotype: Its antigen is currently unknown.

V gave up 3 bases and J gave up 5 bases, with 17 bases separating them. CDR1 and CDR2 from the germline V gene are SEHNR and FQNEAQ (reference sequence). The CDR3 sequence is 15 residues long. The source material was CD8+ T cells from cultured PBMCs, sampled from culture after CMV antigen stimulation. The TCR sequence derives from a human donor in good health (CMV status not recorded). Some clones in this sample may be carry-over from other donors' samples. The V call is TRBV7-9, the J call TRBJ2-7; D is possibly TRBD1 or TRBD2 (5 bases each). Here the CDR3 DNA reads TGTGCCAGCAGCTTGGTTGTTGAGGGGTCCCACGAGCAGTACTTC. Amino acids: CASSLVVEGSHEQYF.